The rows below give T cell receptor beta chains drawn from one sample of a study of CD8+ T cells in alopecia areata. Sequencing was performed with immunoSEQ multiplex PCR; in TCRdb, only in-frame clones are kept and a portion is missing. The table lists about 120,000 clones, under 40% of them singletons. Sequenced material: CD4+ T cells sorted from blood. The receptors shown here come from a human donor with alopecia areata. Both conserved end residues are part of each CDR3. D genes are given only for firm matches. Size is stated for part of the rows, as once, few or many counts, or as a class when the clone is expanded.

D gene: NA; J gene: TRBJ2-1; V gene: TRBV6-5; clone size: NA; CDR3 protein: CASSSDWQGRNEQFF; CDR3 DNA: TGTGCCAGCAGTAGTGACTGGCAGGGGCGGAATGAGCAGTTCTTC
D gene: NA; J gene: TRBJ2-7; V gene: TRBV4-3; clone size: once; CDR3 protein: CASSVGDGTYEQYF; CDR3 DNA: TGCGCCAGCAGTGTAGGAGACGGTACCTACGAGCAGTACTTC
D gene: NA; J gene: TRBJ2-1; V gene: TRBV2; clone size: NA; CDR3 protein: CASRDYNEQFF; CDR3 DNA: TGTGCCAGCAGAGACTACAATGAGCAGTTCTTC
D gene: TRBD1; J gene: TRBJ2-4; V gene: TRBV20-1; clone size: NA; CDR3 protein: CSAQDRVSQYF; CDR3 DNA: TGCAGTGCCCAGGACAGGGTATCTCAGTACTTC
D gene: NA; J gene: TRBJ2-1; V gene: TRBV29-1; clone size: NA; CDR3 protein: CSGGPTGHEQFF; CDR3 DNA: TGCAGCGGGGGACCGACTGGCCATGAGCAGTTCTTC
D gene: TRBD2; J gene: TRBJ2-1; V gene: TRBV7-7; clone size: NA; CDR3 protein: CASSLGLRDEQFF; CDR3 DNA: TGTGCTAGCTCCCTGGGACTACGAGATGAGCAGTTCTTC
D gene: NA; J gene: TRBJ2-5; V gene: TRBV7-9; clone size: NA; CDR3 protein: CASSLTAPETQYF; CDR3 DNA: TGTGCCAGCAGCTTAACGGCGCCAGAGACCCAGTACTTC
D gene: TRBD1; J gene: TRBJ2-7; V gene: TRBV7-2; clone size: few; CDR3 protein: CASRKTGGSYEQYF; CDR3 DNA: TGTGCCAGCAGGAAGACAGGGGGCTCCTACGAGCAGTACTTC
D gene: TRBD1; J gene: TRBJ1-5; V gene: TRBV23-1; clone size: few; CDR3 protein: CASSPLGTVYQPQHF; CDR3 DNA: TGCGCCAGCAGCCCGCTAGGGACAGTCTATCAGCCCCAGCATTTT
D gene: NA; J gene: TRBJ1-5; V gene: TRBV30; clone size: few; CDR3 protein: CAWSVLGGNQPQHF; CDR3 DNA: TGTGCCTGGAGTGTACTAGGTGGTAATCAGCCCCAGCATTTT
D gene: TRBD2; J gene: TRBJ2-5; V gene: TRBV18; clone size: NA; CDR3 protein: CASSPRIAGGETQYF; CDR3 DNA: TGTGCCAGCTCACCACGGATAGCGGGAGGCGAGACCCAGTACTTC
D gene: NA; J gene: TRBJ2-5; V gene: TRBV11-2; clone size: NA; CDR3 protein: CASSLDQETQYF; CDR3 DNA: TGTGCCAGCAGCTTAGATCAAGAGACCCAGTACTTC
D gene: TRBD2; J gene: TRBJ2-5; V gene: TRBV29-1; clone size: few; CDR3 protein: CSVEPLAGGQETQYF; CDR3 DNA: TGCAGCGTTGAACCCCTAGCGGGGGGGCAAGAGACCCAGTACTTC
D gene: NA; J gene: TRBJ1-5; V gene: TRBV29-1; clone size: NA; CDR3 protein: CSVMDSNQPQHF; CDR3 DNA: TGCAGCGTTATGGACAGCAATCAGCCCCAGCATTTT
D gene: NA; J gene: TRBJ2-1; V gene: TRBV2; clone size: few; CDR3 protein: CASPGTGQVEQFF; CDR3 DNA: TGTGCCAGCCCGGGGACGGGGCAGGTTGAGCAGTTCTTC
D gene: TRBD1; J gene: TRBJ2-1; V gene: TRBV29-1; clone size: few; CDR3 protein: CSVVRGGAPNEQFF; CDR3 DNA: TGCAGCGTGGTCCGAGGGGGCGCCCCCAATGAGCAGTTCTTC
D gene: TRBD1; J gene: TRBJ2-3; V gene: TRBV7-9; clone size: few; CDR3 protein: CASSRDSPTDTQYF; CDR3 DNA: TGTGCCAGCAGCCGGGACAGCCCCACAGATACGCAGTATTTT
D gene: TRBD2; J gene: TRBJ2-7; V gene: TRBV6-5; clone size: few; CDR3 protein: CASSRGLAGEQYF; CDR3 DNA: TGTGCCAGCAGCAGAGGACTAGCAGGCGAGCAGTACTTC
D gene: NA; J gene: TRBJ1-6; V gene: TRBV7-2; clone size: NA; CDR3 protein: CASSMGGTDMTLHF; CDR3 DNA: TGTGCCAGCAGCATGGGGGGCACGGATATGACCCTCCACTTT
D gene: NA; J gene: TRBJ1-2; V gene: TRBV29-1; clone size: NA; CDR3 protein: CSGQEANYGYTF; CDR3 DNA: TGCAGCGGCCAAGAAGCTAACTATGGCTACACCTTC
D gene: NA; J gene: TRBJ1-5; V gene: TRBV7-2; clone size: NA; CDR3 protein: CASSPPGGTGPQHF; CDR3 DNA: TGTGCCAGCAGCCCGCCGGGGGGTACGGGGCCCCAGCATTTT
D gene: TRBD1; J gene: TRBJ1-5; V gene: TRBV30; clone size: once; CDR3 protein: CAWSGTGRQPQHF; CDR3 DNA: TGTGCCTGGAGTGGGACAGGGAGGCAGCCCCAGCATTTT
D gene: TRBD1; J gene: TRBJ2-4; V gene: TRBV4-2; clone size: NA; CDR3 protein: CASSHLDRTNIQYF; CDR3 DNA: TGTGCCAGCAGCCATCTGGACAGGACAAACATTCAGTACTTC